A selection of T cell receptor beta chains follows, all from one sample in a study of identifying expanded T cells in peripheral blood. The table came from immunoSEQ multiplex PCR; TCRdb's copy has only in-frame clones and leaves some out. Counted here are over 80,000 clones, 86% occurring once; the ten biggest clones make up 5.6%. Sequenced: blood. These TCRs come from a person aged 18 to 75 in good health. The CDR3 runs from the conserved cysteine through the conserved F or W. D genes are given only for firm matches. Only some rows state a clone size, as once, few, many or a class for expanded clones.

v_gene: TRBV2; d_gene: NA; abundance: few; j_gene: TRBJ2-3; CDR3nt: TGTGCCAGCAGTGTCCACCGGGAGTTGGGACCCTCGAGGGGCACAGATACGCAGTATTTT; CDR3aa: CASSVHRELGPSRGTDTQYF
v_gene: TRBV30; d_gene: NA; abundance: NA; j_gene: TRBJ2-7; CDR3nt: TGTGCCGGGGAAAAGGGGTCCTACGAGCAGTACTTC; CDR3aa: CAGEKGSYEQYF
v_gene: TRBV10-2; d_gene: TRBD2; abundance: NA; j_gene: TRBJ2-5; CDR3nt: TGCGCCAGCACCGCCGCTAGCGGGGGGGCGGAGACCCAGTACTTC; CDR3aa: CASTAASGGAETQYF
v_gene: TRBV6-6; d_gene: NA; abundance: NA; j_gene: TRBJ1-5; CDR3nt: TGTGCCAGCAGTTACCTAGGGGGGAATCAGCCCCAGCATTTT; CDR3aa: CASSYLGGNQPQHF
v_gene: TRBV11-2; d_gene: NA; abundance: NA; j_gene: TRBJ2-5; CDR3nt: TGTGCCAGCAGCTTAGACATCGCGGAACGTTTTGGCGAGACCCAGTACTTC; CDR3aa: CASSLDIAERFGETQYF
v_gene: TRBV5-1; d_gene: NA; abundance: NA; j_gene: TRBJ2-5; CDR3nt: TGCGCCAGTGCTGGAGGACGGGTTCAAGAGACCCAGTACTTC; CDR3aa: CASAGGRVQETQYF
v_gene: TRBV19; d_gene: NA; abundance: NA; j_gene: TRBJ2-2; CDR3nt: TGTGCCAGTAGCAAAACCGGGACGGTAAACACCGGGGAGCTGTTTTTT; CDR3aa: CASSKTGTVNTGELFF
v_gene: TRBV27; d_gene: NA; abundance: NA; j_gene: TRBJ2-7; CDR3nt: TGTGCCAGCAGTTTACGGCTGGGATCCAGCTCCTACGAGCAGTACTTC; CDR3aa: CASSLRLGSSSYEQYF
v_gene: TRBV6-1; d_gene: NA; abundance: once; j_gene: TRBJ2-5; CDR3nt: TGTGCCAGCGTGGGGGCTTATTACCGGGAGACCCAGTACTTC; CDR3aa: CASVGAYYRETQYF
v_gene: TRBV5-6; d_gene: TRBD1; abundance: NA; j_gene: TRBJ2-7; CDR3nt: TGTGCCAGCAGCTTTAGGAGACAGGGGGGCGAGCAGTACTTC; CDR3aa: CASSFRRQGGEQYF
v_gene: TRBV15; d_gene: TRBD1; abundance: NA; j_gene: TRBJ1-1; CDR3nt: TGTGCCACCAGCGGGGCAGGGGGCACTGAAGCTTTCTTT; CDR3aa: CATSGAGGTEAFF
v_gene: TRBV30; d_gene: NA; abundance: NA; j_gene: TRBJ1-1; CDR3nt: TGTGCCTGGAAGGGGTTGTTGGAACTGGTGAACACTGAAGCTTTCTTT; CDR3aa: CAWKGLLELVNTEAFF
v_gene: TRBV11-3; d_gene: TRBD1; abundance: NA; j_gene: TRBJ2-5; CDR3nt: TGTGCCAGCAGTCCTCCACATTCGCAGGGGGAGAGAGAGACCCAGTACTTC; CDR3aa: CASSPPHSQGERETQYF
v_gene: TRBV5-5; d_gene: NA; abundance: NA; j_gene: TRBJ1-1; CDR3nt: TGTGCCAGCAGCTTGTTGGCAAGAGCTTTCTTT; CDR3aa: CASSLLARAFF
v_gene: TRBV6-1; d_gene: TRBD1; abundance: NA; j_gene: TRBJ1-1; CDR3nt: TGTGCCAGCAGTGTGCCAGGACAGGGGGCAAAGAGGAACACTGAAGCTTTCTTT; CDR3aa: CASSVPGQGAKRNTEAFF
v_gene: TRBV15; d_gene: NA; abundance: NA; j_gene: TRBJ2-7; CDR3nt: TGTGCCACCAGCAGAAACTACGGGACAAAGTACGAGCAGTACTTC; CDR3aa: CATSRNYGTKYEQYF
v_gene: TRBV10-3; d_gene: NA; abundance: NA; j_gene: TRBJ1-6; CDR3nt: TGTGCCATCAGTGCCCAGGGAAGCTCCTATAATTCACCCCTCCACTTT; CDR3aa: CAISAQGSSYNSPLHF
v_gene: TRBV6-6; d_gene: NA; abundance: NA; j_gene: TRBJ1-1; CDR3nt: TGTGCCAGCAGGACTGTTCGGGATTCGGCTTTCTTT; CDR3aa: CASRTVRDSAFF
v_gene: TRBV7-2; d_gene: NA; abundance: NA; j_gene: TRBJ1-6; CDR3nt: TGTGCCAGCACAAGCTCCTATAATTCACCCCTCCACTTT; CDR3aa: CASTSSYNSPLHF
v_gene: TRBV10-3; d_gene: NA; abundance: few; j_gene: TRBJ1-2; CDR3nt: TGTGCCATTAGCGGGGGGTTACAGGGTGGCTACACCTTC; CDR3aa: CAISGGLQGGYTF
v_gene: TRBV6-1; d_gene: NA; abundance: NA; j_gene: TRBJ2-5; CDR3nt: TGTGCCAGCAGTGGGACACACCGGGAGACCCAGTACTTC; CDR3aa: CASSGTHRETQYF
v_gene: TRBV20-1; d_gene: NA; abundance: NA; j_gene: TRBJ1-2; CDR3nt: TGCAGTGCTACGGGTCTTTATGGCTACACCTTC; CDR3aa: CSATGLYGYTF
v_gene: TRBV11-3; d_gene: NA; abundance: NA; j_gene: TRBJ2-7; CDR3nt: TGTGCCAGCAGCTTTGATAGGACGAGGGAGCAGTACTTC; CDR3aa: CASSFDRTREQYF
v_gene: TRBV6-1; d_gene: NA; abundance: NA; j_gene: TRBJ1-4; CDR3nt: TGTGCCAGCAGTGAGGCCATATGGGAGAACGAAAAACTGTTTTTT; CDR3aa: CASSEAIWENEKLFF
v_gene: TRBV14; d_gene: NA; abundance: NA; j_gene: TRBJ2-3; CDR3nt: TGTGCCAGCAGCCAAAGTGACCGCACAGATACGCAGTATTTT; CDR3aa: CASSQSDRTDTQYF
v_gene: TRBV10-3; d_gene: NA; abundance: NA; j_gene: TRBJ1-2; CDR3nt: TGTGCCATCAGTCGCCTGGGAACGCCATATGGCTACACCTTC; CDR3aa: CAISRLGTPYGYTF
v_gene: TRBV27; d_gene: NA; abundance: NA; j_gene: TRBJ2-5; CDR3nt: TGTGCCAAACGGACAACGAAAGGGACCCAGTACTTC; CDR3aa: CAKRTTKGTQYF
v_gene: TRBV18; d_gene: NA; abundance: NA; j_gene: TRBJ1-4; CDR3nt: TGTGCCAGCTCACCGTTTCGCCAAGGGAATGAAAAACTGTTTTTT; CDR3aa: CASSPFRQGNEKLFF
v_gene: TRBV6-6; d_gene: TRBD1; abundance: NA; j_gene: TRBJ2-5; CDR3nt: TGTGCCAGCAGTTCACTACAGGGGATCCAAGAGACCCAGTACTTC; CDR3aa: CASSSLQGIQETQYF
v_gene: TRBV7-3; d_gene: NA; abundance: NA; j_gene: TRBJ1-2; CDR3nt: TGTGCCAGCACCGAAGTTGGGTTCTTGGACTATGGCTACACCTTC; CDR3aa: CASTEVGFLDYGYTF
v_gene: TRBV5-8; d_gene: NA; abundance: NA; j_gene: TRBJ1-5; CDR3nt: TGTGCCAGCAGCTTAGGCTGGAATCAGCCCCAGCATTTT; CDR3aa: CASSLGWNQPQHF
v_gene: TRBV5-1; d_gene: NA; abundance: once; j_gene: TRBJ2-6; CDR3nt: TGCGCCAGCAGCTTGGAAGATCCTGGGGCCAACGTCCTGACTTTC; CDR3aa: CASSLEDPGANVLTF
v_gene: TRBV6-5; d_gene: NA; abundance: NA; j_gene: TRBJ1-1; CDR3nt: TGTGCCAGCAGCGATCCAGGTGTGAACACTGAAGCTTTCTTT; CDR3aa: CASSDPGVNTEAFF
v_gene: TRBV6-5; d_gene: NA; abundance: once; j_gene: TRBJ2-7; CDR3nt: TGTGCCAGCAGTTACCAGGGCACCTACGAGCAGTACTTC; CDR3aa: CASSYQGTYEQYF
v_gene: TRBV6-5; d_gene: NA; abundance: NA; j_gene: TRBJ2-7; CDR3nt: TGTGCCAGCAGTTACACAGAGACCTACGAGCAGTACTTC; CDR3aa: CASSYTETYEQYF
v_gene: TRBV27; d_gene: NA; abundance: NA; j_gene: TRBJ2-1; CDR3nt: TGTGCCAGCAACACCCCGGTCAAGGGATACAATGAGCAGTTCTTC; CDR3aa: CASNTPVKGYNEQFF
v_gene: TRBV5-1; d_gene: NA; abundance: NA; j_gene: TRBJ1-2; CDR3nt: TGCGCCAGCAGCTTGGTGGGTACAGGTTCCTATGGCTACACCTTC; CDR3aa: CASSLVGTGSYGYTF
v_gene: TRBV6-1; d_gene: NA; abundance: NA; j_gene: TRBJ1-5; CDR3nt: TGTGCCAGCAGTGGCCGCAATCAGCCCCAGCATTTT; CDR3aa: CASSGRNQPQHF
v_gene: TRBV11-3; d_gene: TRBD1; abundance: NA; j_gene: TRBJ1-2; CDR3nt: TGTGCCAGCAGCTTAGATCGCGGCAGGGGGCTTCATGGCTACACCTTC; CDR3aa: CASSLDRGRGLHGYTF
v_gene: TRBV4-3; d_gene: NA; abundance: NA; j_gene: TRBJ1-5; CDR3nt: TGCGCCAGCAGCCGGAGAATTAATCAGCCCCAGCATTTT; CDR3aa: CASSRRINQPQHF
v_gene: TRBV7-9; d_gene: NA; abundance: NA; j_gene: TRBJ1-1; CDR3nt: TGTGCCAGCAGCCTCCGACAGAACGAAGCTTTCTTT; CDR3aa: CASSLRQNEAFF